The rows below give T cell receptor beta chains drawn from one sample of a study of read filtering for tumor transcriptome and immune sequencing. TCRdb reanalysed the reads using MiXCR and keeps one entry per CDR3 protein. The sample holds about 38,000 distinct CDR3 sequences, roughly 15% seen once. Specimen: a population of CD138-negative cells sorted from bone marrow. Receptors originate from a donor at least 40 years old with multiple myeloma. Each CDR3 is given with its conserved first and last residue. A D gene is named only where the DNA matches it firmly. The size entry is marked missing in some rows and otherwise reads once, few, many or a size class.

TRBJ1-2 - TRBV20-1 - TGCAGTTTGAAGCCGACTCAGTCCGCTAACTATGGCTACACCTTC CSLKPTQSANYGYTF
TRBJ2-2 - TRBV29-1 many TGCAGCGTTGGGGGACACCCGGGCACCGGGGAGCTGTTTTTT CSVGGHPGTGELFF
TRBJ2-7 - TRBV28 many TGTGCCAGCAGTTTTACTGGGCCGTACTACGAGCAGTACTTC CASSFTGPYYEQYF
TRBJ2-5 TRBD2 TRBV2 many TGTGCCAGCTCCCCGGGACTAGCGGGAGCAGAGGAGACCCAGTACTTC CASSPGLAGAEETQYF
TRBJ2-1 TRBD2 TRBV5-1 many TGCGCCAGCAGCTTGGCCCTGGGGGGGAGCTCCTACAATGAGCAGTTCTTC CASSLALGGSSYNEQFF
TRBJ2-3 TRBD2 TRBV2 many TGTGCCAGCAGGGCGGGAGGCCGAGATACGCAGTATTTT CASRAGGRDTQYF
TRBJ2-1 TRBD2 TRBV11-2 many TGTGCCAGCAGCTTAGTAGCGGGTAGCTCCTACAATGAGCAGTTCTTC CASSLVAGSSYNEQFF
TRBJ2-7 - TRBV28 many TGTGCCAGCATTAAGTCAGGGTGGAACGAGCAGTACTTC CASIKSGWNEQYF
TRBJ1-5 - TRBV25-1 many TGTGCCAGCAGTGCTGGGAATAGCAATCAGCCCCAGCATTTT CASSAGNSNQPQHF
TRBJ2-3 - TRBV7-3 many TGTGCCAGCAGCGCTCGGGGGCAGAGCACAGATACGCAGTATTTT CASSARGQSTDTQYF
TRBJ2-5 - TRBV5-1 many TGCGCCAGCAGCAACGGTTCCGGGACCAGAGGAGAGACCCAGTACTTC CASSNGSGTRGETQYF
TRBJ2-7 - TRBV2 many TGTGCCAGCAGTGCCGACGCCTCGGGCGAGCAGTACTTC CASSADASGEQYF
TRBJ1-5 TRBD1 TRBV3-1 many TGTGCCAGCAGCCGAGGACAGGATCGTCAGCCCCAGCATTTT CASSRGQDRQPQHF
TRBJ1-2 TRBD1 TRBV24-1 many TGTGCCACCAGTGACCAGGGACAGGGACGCTATGGCTACACCTTC CATSDQGQGRYGYTF
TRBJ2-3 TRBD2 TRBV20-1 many TGCAGTGCTTCCGGACTAGCGGGAGGGCCTAGCACAGATACGCAGTATTTT CSASGLAGGPSTDTQYF
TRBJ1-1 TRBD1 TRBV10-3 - TGTGCCATCAGGCAGGGGGGGAACACTGAAGCTCTCTTT CAIRQGGNTEALF
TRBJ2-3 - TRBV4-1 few TGCGCCAGCAGCCCCTTTACGACAGCAGATACGCAGTATTTT CASSPFTTADTQYF
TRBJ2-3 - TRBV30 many TGTGCCTGGAGTGTACCTAGCGCGGGAAGCACAGATACGCAGTATTTT CAWSVPSAGSTDTQYF
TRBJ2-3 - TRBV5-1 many TGCGCCAGCAGCTTAGATACGCAGTATTTT CASSLDTQYF
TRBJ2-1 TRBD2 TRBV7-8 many TGTGCCAGCAGCTTAACGGGGACTAGCGGGAGGGGCTGGGAGCAGTTCTTC CASSLTGTSGRGWEQFF
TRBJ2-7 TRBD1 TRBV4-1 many TGCGCCAGCAGCCAAGATATTGGACAGGGGGTCTACGAGCAGTACTTC CASSQDIGQGVYEQYF
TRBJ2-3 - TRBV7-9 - TGTGCCAGCAGCTCCTACACAGATACGCAGTATTTT CASSSYTDTQYF
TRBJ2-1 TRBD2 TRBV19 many TGTGCCAGTAGTTCCTTATCTGCGGGAGCCATCAATGAGCAGTTCTTC CASSSLSAGAINEQFF
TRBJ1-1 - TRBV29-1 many TGCAGCGTTGAATTCGGGACTGCGAACACTGAAGCTTTCTTT CSVEFGTANTEAFF
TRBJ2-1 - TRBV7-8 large TGTGCCAGCAGCTTAACGTCCAGGGTGGATGAGCAGTTCTTC CASSLTSRVDEQFF
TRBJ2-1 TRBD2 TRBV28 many TGTGCCGGCAGTTTAGCCGGGACTAGCGGGAGAGATGAGCAGTTCTTC CAGSLAGTSGRDEQFF
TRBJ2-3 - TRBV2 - TGTGCCAGCAGTAAAGAAAGTCCTAGAGCAGATACGCAGTATTTT CASSKESPRADTQYF
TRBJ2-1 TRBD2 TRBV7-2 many TGTGCCAGCAGCTTAGCTAGCGGGAGTTACAACAATGAGCAGTTCTTC CASSLASGSYNNEQFF
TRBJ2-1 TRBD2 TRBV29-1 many TGCAGCGTTCTTAGTAGCGGGGGGAATGAGCAGTTCTTC CSVLSSGGNEQFF
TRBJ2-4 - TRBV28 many TGTGCCAGCAGAGGGATTGGAGGGGCCGACGCCAAAAACATTCAGTACTTC CASRGIGGADAKNIQYF
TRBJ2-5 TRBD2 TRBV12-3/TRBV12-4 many TGTGCCAGCAGTCCCGGGGGGGCGACCCAGTACTTC CASSPGGATQYF
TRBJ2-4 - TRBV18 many TGTGCCAGCTCACCACCGGAAGGGGATCGAGCCAAAAACATTCAGTACTTC CASSPPEGDRAKNIQYF
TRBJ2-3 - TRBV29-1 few TGCAGCGTTGAATTGCTGGGAGCCACGCAGTATTTT CSVELLGATQYF
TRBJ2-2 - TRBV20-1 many TGCAGTGCTAGACCCCACACCGGGGAGCTGTTTTTT CSARPHTGELFF
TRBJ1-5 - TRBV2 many TGTGCCAGCAGTGGCCCTCCGCCCCAGCATTTT CASSGPPPQHF
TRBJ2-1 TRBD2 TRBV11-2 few TGTGCCAGCAGCCACGGACTAGCGGGAGGGCCGAAGCAGTTCTTC CASSHGLAGGPKQFF
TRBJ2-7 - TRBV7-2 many TGTGCCAGCAGCTGGCCGCGGGCCAGCTCCTACGAGCAGTACTTC CASSWPRASSYEQYF
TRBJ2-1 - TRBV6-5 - TGTGCCAGCAGTCATCGGGTTAGCTCCCACAATGAGCAGTTCTTC CASSHRVSSHNEQFF
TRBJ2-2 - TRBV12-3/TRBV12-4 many TGTGCCAGCAGTCCCTTCAACACCGGGGAGCTGTTTTTT CASSPFNTGELFF
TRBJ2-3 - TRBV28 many TGTGCGAGCACCTGGACGAGGCACGCCCGCACAGATACGCAGTATTTT CASTWTRHARTDTQYF
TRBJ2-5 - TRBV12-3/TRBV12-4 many TGTGCCAGCAGCCAAGCGGGCGGGGAGACCCAGTACTTC CASSQAGGETQYF
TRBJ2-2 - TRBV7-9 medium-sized TGTGCCAGCAGTGAGTGGCTCGCCGGGGAGCTGTTTTTT CASSEWLAGELFF
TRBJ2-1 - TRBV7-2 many TGTGCCAGCAGCTTTCGAAGCTCCTACAATGAGCAGTTCTTC CASSFRSSYNEQFF
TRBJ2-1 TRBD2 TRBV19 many TGTGCCAGTAGTATAGATGGTCGGACTAGTGGGGGCTCCTACAATGAGCAGTTCTTC CASSIDGRTSGGSYNEQFF
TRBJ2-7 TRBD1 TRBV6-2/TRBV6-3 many TGTGCCAGCAGGGGCTCCGGGACAGGGGAATACGAGCAGTACTTC CASRGSGTGEYEQYF
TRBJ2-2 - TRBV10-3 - TGTGCCATCAGGAGCGGAGGCACCGGGGAGCTGTTTTTT CAIRSGGTGELFF
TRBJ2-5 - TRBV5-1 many TGCGCCAGCAGCTTGGTAGCAGAGGAGACCCAGTACTTC CASSLVAEETQYF
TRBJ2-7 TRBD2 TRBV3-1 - TGTGCCAGCAGCCCCTGGACTAGCGGGGCCTACGAGCAGTACTTC CASSPWTSGAYEQYF
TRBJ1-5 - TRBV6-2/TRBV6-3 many TGTGCCAGCAGTTACACAGGGCCTCGGCCCCAGCATTTT CASSYTGPRPQHF
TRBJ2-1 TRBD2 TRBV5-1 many TGCGCCAGCAGCTGGAATGGAGCTAGCGGCTCCTACAATGAGCAGTTCTTC CASSWNGASGSYNEQFF
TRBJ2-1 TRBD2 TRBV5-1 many TGTGCCAGCAGCTTGAAGCGGGGAAGCAATGAGCAGTTCTTC CASSLKRGSNEQFF
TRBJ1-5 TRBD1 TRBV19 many TGTGCCAGTGGGACAGGCGGCAATCAGCCCCAGCATTTT CASGTGGNQPQHF
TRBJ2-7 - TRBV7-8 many TGTGCCAGCAGCTTAGCCGGGGCTAGCGATCCCGAGCAGTACTTC CASSLAGASDPEQYF
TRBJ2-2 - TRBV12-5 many TGTGCTAGTTGGCCGGGGTCGAACACCGGGGAGCTGTTTTTT CASWPGSNTGELFF
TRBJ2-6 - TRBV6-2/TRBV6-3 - TGTGCCAGCAGCTTCGACAAGGCCTCTGGGGCCAACGTCCTGACTTTC CASSFDKASGANVLTF